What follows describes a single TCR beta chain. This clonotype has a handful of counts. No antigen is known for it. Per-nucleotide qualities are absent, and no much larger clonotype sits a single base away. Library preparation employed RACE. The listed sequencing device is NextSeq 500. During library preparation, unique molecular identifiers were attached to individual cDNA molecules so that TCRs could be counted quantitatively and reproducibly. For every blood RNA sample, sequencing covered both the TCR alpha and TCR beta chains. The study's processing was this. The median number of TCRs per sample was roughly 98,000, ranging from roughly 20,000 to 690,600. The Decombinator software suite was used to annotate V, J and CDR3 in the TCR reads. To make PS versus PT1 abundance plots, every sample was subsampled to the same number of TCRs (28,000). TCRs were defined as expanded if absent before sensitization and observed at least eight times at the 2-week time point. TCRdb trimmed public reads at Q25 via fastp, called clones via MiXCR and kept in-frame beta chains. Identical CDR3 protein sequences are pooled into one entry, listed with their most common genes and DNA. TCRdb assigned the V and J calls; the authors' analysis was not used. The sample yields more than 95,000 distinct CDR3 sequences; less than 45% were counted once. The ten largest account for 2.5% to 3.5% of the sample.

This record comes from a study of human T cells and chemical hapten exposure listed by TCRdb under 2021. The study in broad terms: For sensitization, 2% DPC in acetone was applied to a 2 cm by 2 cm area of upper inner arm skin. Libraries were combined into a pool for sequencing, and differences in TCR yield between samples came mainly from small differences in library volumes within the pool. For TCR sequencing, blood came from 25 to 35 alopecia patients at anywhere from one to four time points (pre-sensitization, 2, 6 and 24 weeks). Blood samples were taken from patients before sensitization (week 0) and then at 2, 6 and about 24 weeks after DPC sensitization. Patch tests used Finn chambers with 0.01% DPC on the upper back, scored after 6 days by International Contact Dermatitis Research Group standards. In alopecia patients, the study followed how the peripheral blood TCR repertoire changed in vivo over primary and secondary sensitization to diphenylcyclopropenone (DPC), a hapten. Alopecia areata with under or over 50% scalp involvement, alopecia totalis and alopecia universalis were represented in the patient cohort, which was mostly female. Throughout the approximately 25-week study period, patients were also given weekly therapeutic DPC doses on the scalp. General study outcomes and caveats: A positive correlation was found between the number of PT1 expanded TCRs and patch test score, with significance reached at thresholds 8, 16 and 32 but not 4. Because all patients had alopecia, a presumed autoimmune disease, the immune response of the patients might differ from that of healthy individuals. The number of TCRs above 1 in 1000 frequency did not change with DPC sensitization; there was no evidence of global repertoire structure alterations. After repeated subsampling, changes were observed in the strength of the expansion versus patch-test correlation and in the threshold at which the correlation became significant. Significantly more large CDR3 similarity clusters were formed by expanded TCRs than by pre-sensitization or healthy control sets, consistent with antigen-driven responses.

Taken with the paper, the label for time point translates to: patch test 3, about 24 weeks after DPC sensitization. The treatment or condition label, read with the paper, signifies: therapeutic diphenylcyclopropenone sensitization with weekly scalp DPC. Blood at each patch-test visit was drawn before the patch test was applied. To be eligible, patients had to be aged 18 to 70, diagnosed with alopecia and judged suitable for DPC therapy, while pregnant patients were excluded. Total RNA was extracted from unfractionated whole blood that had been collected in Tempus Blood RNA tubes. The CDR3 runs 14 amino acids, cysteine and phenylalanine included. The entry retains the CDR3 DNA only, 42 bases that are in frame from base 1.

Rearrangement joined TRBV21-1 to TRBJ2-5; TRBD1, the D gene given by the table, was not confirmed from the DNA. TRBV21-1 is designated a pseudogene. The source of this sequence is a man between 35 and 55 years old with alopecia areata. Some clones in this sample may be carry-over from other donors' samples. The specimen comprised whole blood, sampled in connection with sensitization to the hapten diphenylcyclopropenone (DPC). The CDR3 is CASRGRQIQETQYF. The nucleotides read TGTGCCAGCAGGGGAAGACAGATACAAGAGACCCAGTACTTC.